These T cell receptor beta chains were read from a single sample in a study of cytomegalovirus exposure and HLA in healthy donors. Sequenced by immunoSEQ multiplex PCR; TCRdb stores in-frame clones only, minus some. The table has roughly 160,000 clones, about 80% seen once. Sequenced material: PBMCs. The receptors shown here come from a woman aged 45-60 years in good health and CMV-seropositive. CDR3s include the opening cysteine and the closing phenylalanine or tryptophan. The order of the fields is V gene, clone size, J gene, D gene, CDR3 protein, CDR3 DNA. D genes are given only for firm matches. Part of the rows lack a size; the others show once, few, many or a class for expanded clones.

>TRBV7-3|once|TRBJ1-5|TRBD1
CASSHGDRVISNQPQHF
TGTGCCAGCAGCCACGGGGACAGGGTCATAAGCAATCAGCCCCAGCATTTT
>TRBV6-1|.|TRBJ1-4|TRBD1
CASSKGVGGLPEKLFF
TGTGCCAGCAGTAAAGGAGTAGGGGGCCTTCCTGAAAAACTGTTTTTT
>TRBV7-6|few|TRBJ1-2|.
CASSLDSPGRGDYGYTF
TGTGCCAGCAGCTTAGATAGTCCGGGGCGCGGGGACTATGGCTACACCTTC
>TRBV14|.|TRBJ2-1|.
CASSQDTVPRRQFF
TGTGCCAGCAGCCAAGACACAGTGCCTCGTCGGCAGTTCTTC
>TRBV21-1|.|TRBJ2-1|.
CASSKTSTSGSCNEQFF
TGTGCCAGCAGCAAAACCTCGACTAGCGGGAGTTGCAATGAGCAGTTCTTC
>TRBV6-1|.|TRBJ2-5|TRBD1
CASSAIIQGEGETQYF
TGTGCCAGCAGTGCCATAATACAGGGGGAAGGGGAGACCCAGTACTTC
>TRBV7-8|once|TRBJ2-1|.
CASSYSPELYNEQFF
TGTGCCAGCAGCTATTCACCCGAGCTCTACAATGAGCAGTTCTTC
>TRBV28|.|TRBJ1-2|TRBD1
CASSSGTGVGGYTF
TGTGCCAGCAGTTCAGGGACAGGGGTAGGCGGCTACACCTTC
>TRBV29-1|.|TRBJ1-1|.
CSVGSGVVGEAFF
TGCAGCGTGGGATCAGGGGTGGTGGGCGAAGCTTTCTTT
>TRBV6-5|.|TRBJ2-5|TRBD1
CASRRTGGPTQYF
TGTGCCAGCAGGCGGACAGGGGGCCCGACCCAGTACTTC
>TRBV4-3|.|TRBJ1-2|.
CASSQRPVAGDMGGYTF
TGCGCCAGCAGCCAAAGGCCCGTGGCAGGGGATATGGGAGGCTACACCTTC
>TRBV18|few|TRBJ1-1|.
CASSPISQGEAFF
TGTGCCAGCTCACCAATTAGCCAGGGGGAAGCTTTCTTT
>TRBV7-3|.|TRBJ1-1|.
CASSSSGGTNTEAFF
TGTGCCAGCAGCTCGTCGGGGGGGACGAACACTGAAGCTTTCTTT
>TRBV7-8|.|TRBJ2-5|.
CASSINSSGGTQYF
TGTGCCAGCAGCATCAACAGTAGCGGCGGGACCCAGTACTTC
>TRBV5-4|.|TRBJ2-1|.
CASSSDNSGEQFF
TGTGCCAGCAGCTCGGACAACTCGGGTGAGCAGTTCTTC
>TRBV7-9|.|TRBJ2-5|TRBD1
CASSVGQGWEQYF
TGTGCCAGCAGCGTTGGACAGGGGTGGGAGCAGTACTTC
>TRBV7-2|few|TRBJ1-1|TRBD1
CASSPRTGEYTEAFF
TGTGCCAGCAGCCCTAGGACAGGAGAGTACACTGAAGCTTTCTTT
>TRBV5-1|.|TRBJ2-7|.
CASSFGTRETLEQYF
TGCGCCAGCAGCTTCGGGACAAGGGAAACTTTAGAGCAGTACTTC
>TRBV18|few|TRBJ2-7|TRBD2
CASSLGTSGIPYEQYF
TGTGCCAGCTCCCTAGGGACTAGCGGGATTCCCTACGAGCAGTACTTC
>TRBV6-1|.|TRBJ2-7|TRBD1
CASSEALWDSSYEQYF
TGTGCCAGCAGTGAAGCGCTTTGGGACAGCTCCTACGAGCAGTACTTC